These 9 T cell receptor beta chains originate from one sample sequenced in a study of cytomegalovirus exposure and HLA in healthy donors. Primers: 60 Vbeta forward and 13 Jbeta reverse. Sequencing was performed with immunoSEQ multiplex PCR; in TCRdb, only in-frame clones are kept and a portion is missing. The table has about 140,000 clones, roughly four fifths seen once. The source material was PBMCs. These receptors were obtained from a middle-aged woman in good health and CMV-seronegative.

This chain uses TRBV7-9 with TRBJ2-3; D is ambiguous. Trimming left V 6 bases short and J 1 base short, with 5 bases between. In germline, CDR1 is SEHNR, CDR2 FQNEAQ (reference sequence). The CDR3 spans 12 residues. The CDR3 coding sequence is TGTGCCAGCAGAGCTGGCACAGATACGCAGTATTTT. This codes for CASRAGTDTQYF.

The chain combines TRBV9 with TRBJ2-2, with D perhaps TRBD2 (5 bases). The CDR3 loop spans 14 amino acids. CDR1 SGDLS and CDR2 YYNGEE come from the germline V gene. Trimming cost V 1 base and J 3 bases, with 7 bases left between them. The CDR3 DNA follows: TGTGCCAGCAGCGTACTTAGCGACACCGGGGAGCTGTTTTTT. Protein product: CASSVLSDTGELFF.

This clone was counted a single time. The CDR3 loop is CASSAQVVPDLQTEGNTIYF. DNA for the CDR3: TGTGCCAGCAGCGCACAAGTAGTTCCCGATCTCCAGACAGAAGGAAACACCATATATTTT. This chain uses TRBV9 with TRBJ1-3; perhaps TRBD1 as D (5 bases). V was shortened by 3 bases and J by 4 bases, with 29 bases between the two germline ends. The CDR3 consists of 20 residues. Looked up from germline, CDR1 is SGDLS and CDR2 is YYNGEE. The whole variable domain, filled in from reference TRBV9 and TRBJ1-3, reads DSGVTQTPKHLITATGQRVTLRCSPRSGDLSVYWYQQSLDQGLQFLIQYYNGEERAKGNILERFSAQQFPDLHSELNLSSLELGDSALYFCASSAQVVPDLQTEGNTIYFGEGSWLTVV.

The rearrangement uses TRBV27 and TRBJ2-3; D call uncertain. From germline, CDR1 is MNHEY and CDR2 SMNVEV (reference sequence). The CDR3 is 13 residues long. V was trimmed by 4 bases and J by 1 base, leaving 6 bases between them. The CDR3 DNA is TGTGCCAGCAGTTCTCCCGGCACAGATACGCAGTATTTT. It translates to CASSSPGTDTQYF.

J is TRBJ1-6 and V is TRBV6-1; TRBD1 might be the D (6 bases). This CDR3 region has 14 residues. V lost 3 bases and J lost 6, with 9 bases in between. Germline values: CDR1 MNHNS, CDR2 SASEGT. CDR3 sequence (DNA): TGTGCCAGCAGTGATGAAGGGGGTAATTCACCCCTCCACTTT. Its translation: CASSDEGGNSPLHF.

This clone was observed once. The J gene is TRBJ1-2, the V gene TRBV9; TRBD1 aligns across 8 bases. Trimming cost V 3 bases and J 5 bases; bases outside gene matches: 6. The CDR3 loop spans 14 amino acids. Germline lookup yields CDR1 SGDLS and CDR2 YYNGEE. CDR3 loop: CASSGGQGFYGYTF. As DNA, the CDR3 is TGTGCCAGCAGCGGTGGACAGGGCTTTTATGGCTACACCTTC.

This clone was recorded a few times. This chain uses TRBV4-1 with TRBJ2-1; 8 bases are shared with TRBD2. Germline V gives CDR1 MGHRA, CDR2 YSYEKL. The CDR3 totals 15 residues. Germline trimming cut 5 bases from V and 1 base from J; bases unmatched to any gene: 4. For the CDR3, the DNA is TGCGCCAGCAGCATTAGCGGGACGTCCTACAATGAGCAGTTCTTC. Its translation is CASSISGTSYNEQFF.

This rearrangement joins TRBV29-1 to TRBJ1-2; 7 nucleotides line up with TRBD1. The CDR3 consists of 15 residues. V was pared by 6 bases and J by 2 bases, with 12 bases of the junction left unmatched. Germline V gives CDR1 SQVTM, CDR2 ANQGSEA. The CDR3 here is CSVPSQGGANYGYTF. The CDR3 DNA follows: TGCAGCGTCCCAAGTCAGGGGGGCGCGAACTATGGCTACACCTTC.

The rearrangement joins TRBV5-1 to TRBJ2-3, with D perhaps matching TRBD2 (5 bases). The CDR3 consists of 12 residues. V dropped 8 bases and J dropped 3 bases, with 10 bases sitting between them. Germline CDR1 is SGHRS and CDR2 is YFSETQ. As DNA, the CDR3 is TGCGCCAGTAGACGGGAAACAGATACGCAGTATTTT. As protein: CASRRETDTQYF.